The entry below gives a single TCR beta chain sequence along with its context. This sample was taken from a study of T cell responses to AZD1222 COVID-19 vaccine. This table comes from immunoSEQ multiplex PCR, and its TCRdb copy is limited to in-frame clones, with some not included. The repertoire has 150,000 to 200,000 clones, 80% to 95% of them found once; the top ten carry about 1.5%. Trimming pared 0 bases from V and 5 bases from J, leaving 11 bases between. The CDR3 covers 14 residues. CDR1 and CDR2 (germline): GTSNPN, SVGIG (reference sequence). V gene TRBV30 combines with J gene TRBJ1-3, with TRBD1 as a possible D gene (5 bases). The specimen comprised peripheral blood, sampled on day 0 of AZD1222 vaccination. The sequence derives from an adult in good health. The CDR3 here is CAWSVPQARNTIYF. The CDR3 nucleotides read TGTGCCTGGAGTGTACCACAGGCAAGAAACACCATATATTTT.